This TCR beta chain stems from a study of T cell responses to AZD1222 COVID-19 vaccine. Study findings and constraints: In a largely white British group with more females than males, clonal diversity was possibly underestimated.

This clone was seen just once. Its antigen is unidentified. The data were produced by immunoSEQ multiplex PCR, yet TCRdb's version contains in-frame clones alone and is incomplete. The profile shows fewer than 110,000 clones, around 92% of them singletons. This material consisted of peripheral blood, taken on day 0 of AZD1222 vaccination. The sequence was collected from an adult in good health.

Here the CDR3 reads CASRTQDLRGPYNEQFF. CDR3 DNA: TGTGCCAGCAGGACACAGGACCTCAGGGGGCCCTACAATGAGCAGTTCTTC. The chain links TRBV27 to TRBJ2-1; 8 bases agree with TRBD1. The CDR3 spans 17 residues. The J segment lost 2 bases and the V segment lost 6 bases, leaving 12 bases of the junction unmatched. The germline V gene encodes CDR1 MNHEY and CDR2 SMNVEV (reference sequence).